The sequence of this T cell receptor beta chain was determined in a study of CD8 T cells in Susac syndrome. This CDR3 contains 16 residues. CDR1 SQVTM and CDR2 ANQGSEA come from the germline V gene. V was pared by 5 bases and J by 5 bases, with 22 bases between. Random hexamers were used to reverse transcribe the RNA input (roughly 0.5 to 1 ug). One entry per CDR3 protein results from TCRdb running MiXCR on the immunoSEQ multiplex PCR reads. The sample yields fewer than 150,000 distinct CDR3 sequences, about 95% seen once. The clonotype comes from a human donor with Susac syndrome. This rearrangement joins TRBV29-1 to TRBJ2-1; TRBD1 is a possible D gene (5 bases). The source material was CD8+ T cells from PBMCs. CDR3 protein: CSVQSQGSIWDNEQFF. The CDR3 bases are TGCAGCGTTCAGAGTCAGGGCAGTATCTGGGACAATGAGCAGTTCTTC.